These 17 T cell receptor beta chains were all obtained from the same sample, sequenced in a study of cytomegalovirus exposure and HLA in healthy donors. The PCR had 60 Vbeta and 13 Jbeta primers. TCRdb's copy holds only in-frame clones and misses some; the assay was immunoSEQ multiplex PCR. The sample carries fewer than 200,000 clones, approximately 70% recorded once. Material for sequencing was PBMCs. The source is a woman in her 40s in good health and CMV-seropositive.

J is TRBJ2-7 and V is TRBV15, with TRBD2 matching over 8 bases. Looked up from germline, CDR1 is LNHNV and CDR2 is YYDKDF (reference sequence). This CDR3 spans 13 amino acids. With 4 bases clipped from V and 7 bases from J, the junction kept 6 bases outside the gene matches. The CDR3 coding sequence is TGTGCCACCAGCACAGGACTAGCCCGGGAGCAGTACTTC. Translation: CATSTGLAREQYF.

The chain combines TRBV28 with TRBJ2-7; 12 bases are a match to TRBD1. Germline-derived CDR1 and CDR2 are MDHEN and SYDVKM. Trimming removed 3 bases from V and 3 bases from J; junction bases left unmatched: 12. The CDR3 is 18 residues long. The CDR3 protein is CASSLGDRGPWGYYEQYF. CDR3 DNA sequence: TGTGCCAGCAGTTTGGGGGACAGGGGGCCATGGGGCTACTACGAGCAGTACTTC. The full variable domain, its missing parts supplied by reference TRBV28 and TRBJ2-7, is DVKVTQSSRYLVKRTGEKVFLECVQDMDHENMFWYRQDPGLGLRLIYFSYDVKMKEKGDIPEGYSVSREKKERFSLILESASTNQTSMYLCASSLGDRGPWGYYEQYFGPGTRLTVT.

V and J are TRBV6-1 and TRBJ1-6, with D unresolved. Germline CDR1 MNHNS, CDR2 SASEGT. The V end was cut by 7 bases, the J end by 9 bases, with 10 bases between. CDR3 length equals 12 residues. The DNA for the CDR3 is TGTGCCAGCACCCCGGGATTTTCACCCCTCCACTTT. As protein: CASTPGFSPLHF.

The chain recombines TRBV5-1 with TRBJ2-5; D uncertain. CDR1 is SGHRS, CDR2 YFSETQ, per germline. The ends were cut back, 5 bases at V and 2 bases at J, with 10 bases in the middle. This CDR3 region has 13 residues. This CDR3 is CASSITNQETQYF. CDR3 DNA sequence: TGCGCCAGCAGTATAACAAATCAAGAGACCCAGTACTTC.

The chain joins TRBV7-9 to TRBJ2-7, with 11 bases that match TRBD2. In germline, CDR1 is SEHNR, CDR2 FQNEAQ (reference sequence). The CDR3 covers 16 residues. V dropped 7 bases and J dropped 0; count of bases not matched to a gene: 8. CDR3 nucleotide sequence: TGTGCCAGCACCAGCTCGCTAGCGGGGGGCTCCTACGAGCAGTACTTC. Translation: CASTSSLAGGSYEQYF.

V gene TRBV6-5 combines with J gene TRBJ2-1; D is undetermined. Trimming left V 4 bases short and J 7 bases short, with 8 bases between. Germline loops: CDR1 MNHEY, CDR2 SVGAGI. This CDR3 is 12 amino acids long. The CDR3 DNA is TGTGCCAGCAGTTCCCAGAGGAATGAGCAGTTCTTC. Its protein is CASSSQRNEQFF.

The J gene is TRBJ1-1, the V gene TRBV27, with no clear D. Germline V lookup: CDR1 MNHEY, CDR2 SMNVEV (reference sequence). The CDR3 is 15 residues long. V was trimmed by 2 bases and J by 5 bases, leaving 15 bases between them. The CDR3 DNA reads TGTGCCAGCAGTTTAAACAGTAATAGTTGGACTGAAGCTTTCTTT. Amino acids: CASSLNSNSWTEAFF.

This chain links TRBV5-8 with TRBJ2-5; 11 positions match TRBD2. Germline assignment: CDR1 SGHTS and CDR2 YDEGEE. V trimming: 0 bases; J trimming: 3 bases; junction bases outside the gene matches: 7. The length of the CDR3 is 17 residues. The CDR3 here is CASSLGLAGGGKETQYF. CDR3 sequence (DNA): TGTGCCAGCAGCTTGGGGCTAGCGGGGGGAGGCAAAGAGACCCAGTACTTC.

This chain joins TRBV29-1 and TRBJ2-1; TRBD1 is a possible D gene (5 bases). Germline CDR1 reads SQVTM; CDR2 reads ANQGSEA. Trimming left V 6 bases short and J 1 base short, with 13 bases between. This CDR3 comprises 14 residues. CDR3 nucleotide sequence: TGCAGCGTGAGGCCAGGGATGTCCTACAATGAGCAGTTCTTC. Protein sequence: CSVRPGMSYNEQFF.

This chain links TRBV27 with TRBJ2-1; TRBD2 matches at 8 bases. The CDR3 has 16 amino acids. Germline CDR1 reads MNHEY; CDR2 reads SMNVEV (reference sequence). Unmatched junction bases numbered 8, after V lost 0 bases and J lost 7 bases. The CDR3 sequence: CASSLSRASGYNEQFF. In nucleotides, the CDR3 is TGTGCCAGCAGTTTATCGAGAGCTAGCGGGTATAATGAGCAGTTCTTC.

The chain recombines TRBV29-1 with TRBJ1-2; possibly TRBD1 for D (5 bases). Trimming stripped 8 bases from V and 5 bases from J, with 15 bases between. CDR3 length: 12 residues. Germline CDR1 reads SQVTM; CDR2 reads ANQGSEA. CDR3: CSFIQGRYGYTF. DNA of the CDR3: TGCAGCTTTATCCAGGGTAGATATGGCTACACCTTC.

The chain couples TRBV7-9 to TRBJ1-1; no firm D call. V was cut by 5 bases and J by 1 base, with 11 bases left in between. Germline CDR1 and CDR2: SEHNR and FQNEAQ (reference sequence). The CDR3 runs 14 residues. In nucleotides, the CDR3 is TGTGCCAGCAGCCTTAAGACGGGGAACACTGAAGCTTTCTTT. It specifies CASSLKTGNTEAFF.

This clone was found a few times. The rearrangement links TRBV5-1 to TRBJ2-7, with TRBD2 identical over 8 bases. Unmatched junction bases numbered 9, after V lost 5 bases and J lost 2 bases. The CDR3 is made up of 15 amino acids. Germline loops: CDR1 SGHRS, CDR2 YFSETQ. In DNA form, the CDR3 reads TGCGCCAGCAGTTCCCGCGGGGGGCAAACCTACGAGCAGTACTTC. Translated, it gives CASSSRGGQTYEQYF.

The chain recombines TRBV4-1 with TRBJ1-2, with 12 bases matching TRBD1. Germline V gives CDR1 MGHRA, CDR2 YSYEKL. This CDR3 comprises 16 residues. J was trimmed by 3 bases and V by 3 bases; bases with no gene match: 5. The CDR3 reads CASSQGQGARDYGYTF. Here the CDR3 DNA reads TGCGCCAGCAGCCAGGGACAGGGGGCGCGGGACTATGGCTACACCTTC.

This chain links TRBV28 with TRBJ2-3; tentative D call: TRBD2 (5 bases). The length of the CDR3 is 16 residues. V lost 5 bases and J 0 bases, leaving 15 bases between the germline ends. Germline V lookup: CDR1 MDHEN, CDR2 SYDVKM. The CDR3 bases are TGTGCCAGCAGTGCCCGATCATGGACTAGCACAGATACGCAGTATTTT. Its translation is CASSARSWTSTDTQYF.

The rearrangement joins TRBV15 to TRBJ2-7; a possible D gene is TRBD2 (6 bases). Germline lookup yields CDR1 LNHNV and CDR2 YYDKDF (reference sequence). The CDR3 has 13 residues. Trimming pared 1 base from V and 3 bases from J, leaving 7 bases between. CDR3 sequence (DNA): TGTGCCACCAGCAGAGCGGGGGTCTACGAGCAGTACTTC. Its protein is CATSRAGVYEQYF.

This clone has a single count. V gene TRBV4-2 combines with J gene TRBJ2-1; 11 bases map to TRBD2. With 1 base clipped from V and 7 bases from J, the junction kept 0 bases outside the gene matches. Germline values: CDR1 LGHNA, CDR2 YNFKEQ. The CDR3 loop spans 14 amino acids. The CDR3 bases are TGTGCCAGCAGCCAAGGACTAGCGGGGAATGAGCAGTTCTTC. Its translation: CASSQGLAGNEQFF.